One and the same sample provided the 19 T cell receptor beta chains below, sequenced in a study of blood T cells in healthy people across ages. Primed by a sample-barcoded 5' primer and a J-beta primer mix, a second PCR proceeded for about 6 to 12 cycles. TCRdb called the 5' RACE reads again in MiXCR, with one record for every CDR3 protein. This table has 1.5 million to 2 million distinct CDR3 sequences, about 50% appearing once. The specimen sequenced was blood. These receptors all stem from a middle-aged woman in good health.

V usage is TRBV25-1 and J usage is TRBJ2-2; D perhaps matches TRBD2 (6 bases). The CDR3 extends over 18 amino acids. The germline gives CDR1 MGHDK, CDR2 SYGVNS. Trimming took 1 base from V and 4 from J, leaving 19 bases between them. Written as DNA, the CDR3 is TGTGCCAGCAGTGAATGGGCCACGGCGGGATACGGCACCGGGGAGCTGTTTTTT. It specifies CASSEWATAGYGTGELFF.

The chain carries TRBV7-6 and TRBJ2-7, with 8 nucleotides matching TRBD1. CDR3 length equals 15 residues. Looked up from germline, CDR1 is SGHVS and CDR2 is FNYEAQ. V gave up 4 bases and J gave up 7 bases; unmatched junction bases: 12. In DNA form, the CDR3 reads TGTGCCAGCAGCTCCCGGATGGCCCGGACAGGGGAGCAGTACTTC. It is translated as CASSSRMARTGEQYF.

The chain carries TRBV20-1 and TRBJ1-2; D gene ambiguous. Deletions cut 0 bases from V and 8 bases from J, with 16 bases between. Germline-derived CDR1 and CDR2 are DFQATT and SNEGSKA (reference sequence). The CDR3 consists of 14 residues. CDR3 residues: CSARDSTSGRGYTF. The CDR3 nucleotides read TGCAGTGCTAGAGATTCGACCTCGGGTCGGGGCTACACCTTC.

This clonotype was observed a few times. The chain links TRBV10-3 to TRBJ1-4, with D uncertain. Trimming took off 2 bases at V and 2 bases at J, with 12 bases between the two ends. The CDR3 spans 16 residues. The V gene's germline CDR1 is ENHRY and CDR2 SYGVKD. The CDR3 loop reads CAISEPRQGTNEKLFF. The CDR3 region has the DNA TGTGCCATCAGTGAGCCCCGACAAGGGACTAATGAAAAACTGTTTTTT.

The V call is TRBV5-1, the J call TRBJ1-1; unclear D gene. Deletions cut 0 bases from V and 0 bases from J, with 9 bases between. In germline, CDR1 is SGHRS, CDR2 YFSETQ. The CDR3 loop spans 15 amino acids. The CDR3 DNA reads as TGCGCCAGCAGCTTGGACAACGGTTTGAACACTGAAGCTTTCTTT. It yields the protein CASSLDNGLNTEAFF.

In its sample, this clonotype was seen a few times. CDR3 coding DNA: TGTGCCACCAGCGCCACGACAGGGGTACCCTACGAGCAGTACTTC. Its translation is CATSATTGVPYEQYF. This chain joins TRBV15 and TRBJ2-7; TRBD1 matches 8 bases. This CDR3 has 15 residues. Germline V lookup: CDR1 LNHNV, CDR2 YYDKDF (reference sequence). With 5 bases clipped from V and 2 bases from J, the junction kept 8 bases outside the gene matches. The full variable domain, rest sourced from reference TRBV15 and TRBJ2-7, is DAMVIQNPRYQVTQFGKPVTLSCSQTLNHNVMYWYQQKSSQAPKLLFHYYDKDFNNEADTPDNFQSRRPNTSFCFLDIRSPGLGDTAMYLCATSATTGVPYEQYFGPGTRLTVT.

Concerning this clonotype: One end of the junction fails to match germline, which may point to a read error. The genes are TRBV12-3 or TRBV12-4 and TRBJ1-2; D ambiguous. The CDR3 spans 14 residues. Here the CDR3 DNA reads TGTGCCAGCACCCGAGGCGGATCTAACCATGGCTACACCTTC. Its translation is CASTRGGSNHGYTF.

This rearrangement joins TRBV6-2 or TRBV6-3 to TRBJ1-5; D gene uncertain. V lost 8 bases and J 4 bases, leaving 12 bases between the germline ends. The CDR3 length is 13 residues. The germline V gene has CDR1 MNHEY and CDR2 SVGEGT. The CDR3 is CASEGEFNQPQHF. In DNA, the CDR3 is TGTGCCAGCGAAGGAGAGTTTAATCAGCCCCAGCATTTT.

The chain's CDR3 is CASGQDNSNQPQHF. As DNA, the CDR3 is TGTGCCAGCGGACAGGACAATAGCAATCAGCCCCAGCATTTT. The rearrangement joins TRBV6-2 or TRBV6-3 to TRBJ1-5; 7 nucleotides line up with TRBD1. There are 14 residues in the CDR3. Germline CDR1 is MNHEY and CDR2 is SVGEGT. The junction had 4 bases not matched to a gene; V was cut back by 8 bases and J by 0 bases.

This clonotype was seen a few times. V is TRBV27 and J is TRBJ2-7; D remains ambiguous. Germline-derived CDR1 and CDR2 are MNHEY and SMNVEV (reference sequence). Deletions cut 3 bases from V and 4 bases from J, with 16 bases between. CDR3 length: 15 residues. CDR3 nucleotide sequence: TGTGCCAGCAGTTTTTCTTCGCCCGATGGTTACGAGCAGTACTTC. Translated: CASSFSSPDGYEQYF.

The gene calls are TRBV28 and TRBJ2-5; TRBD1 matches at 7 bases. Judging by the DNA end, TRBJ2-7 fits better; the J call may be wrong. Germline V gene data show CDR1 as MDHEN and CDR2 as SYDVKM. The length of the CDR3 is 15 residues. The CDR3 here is CASSLQGTAHYEQYF. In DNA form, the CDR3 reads TGTGCCAGCAGTTTACAGGGGACAGCACATTACGAGCAGTACTTC.

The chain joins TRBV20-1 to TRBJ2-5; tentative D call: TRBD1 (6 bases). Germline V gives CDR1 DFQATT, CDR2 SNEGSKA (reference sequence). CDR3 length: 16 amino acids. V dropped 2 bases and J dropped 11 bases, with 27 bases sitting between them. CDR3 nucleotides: TGCAGTGCTAGATTACCCGGCAGGGGAGTTTTTGACGCGCAGTACTTC. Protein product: CSARLPGRGVFDAQYF.

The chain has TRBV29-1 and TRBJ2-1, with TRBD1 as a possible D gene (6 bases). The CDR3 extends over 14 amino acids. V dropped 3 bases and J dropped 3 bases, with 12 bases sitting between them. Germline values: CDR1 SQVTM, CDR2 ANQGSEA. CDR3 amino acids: CSVDRQGRYNEQFF. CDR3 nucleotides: TGCAGCGTTGATAGGCAGGGGCGCTACAATGAGCAGTTCTTC.

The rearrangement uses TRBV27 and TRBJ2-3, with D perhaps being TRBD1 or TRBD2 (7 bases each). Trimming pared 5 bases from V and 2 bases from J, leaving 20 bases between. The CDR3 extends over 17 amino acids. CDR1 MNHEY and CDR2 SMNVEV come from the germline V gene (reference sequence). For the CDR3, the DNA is TGTGCCAGCAGTCGACCGACAGGGAGGGTGTCCACAGATACGCAGTATTTT. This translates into CASSRPTGRVSTDTQYF.

CDR3 loop: CASSQEGAGGTQYF. The CDR3 DNA reads TGTGCCAGCAGCCAAGAAGGGGCGGGTGGTACGCAGTATTTT. V gene TRBV14 combines with J gene TRBJ2-3; D may be TRBD1 or TRBD2 (5 bases each). V lost 0 bases to trimming and J lost 8 bases, with 12 bases between them. The V gene's germline CDR1 is SGHDN and CDR2 FVKESK. The CDR3 runs to 14 residues.

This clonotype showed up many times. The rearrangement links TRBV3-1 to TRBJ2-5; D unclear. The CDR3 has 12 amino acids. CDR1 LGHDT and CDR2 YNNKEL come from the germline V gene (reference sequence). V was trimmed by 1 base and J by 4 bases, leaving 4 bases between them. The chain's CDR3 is CASSQVSETQYF. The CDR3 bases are TGTGCCAGCAGCCAAGTATCAGAGACCCAGTACTTC.

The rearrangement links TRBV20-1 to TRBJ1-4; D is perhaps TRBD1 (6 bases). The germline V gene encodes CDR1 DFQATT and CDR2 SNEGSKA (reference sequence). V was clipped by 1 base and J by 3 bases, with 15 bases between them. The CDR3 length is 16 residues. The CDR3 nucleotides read TGCAGTGCTAGAGGCTGGGACATTGCGTCTAATGAAAAACTGTTTTTT. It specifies CSARGWDIASNEKLFF.

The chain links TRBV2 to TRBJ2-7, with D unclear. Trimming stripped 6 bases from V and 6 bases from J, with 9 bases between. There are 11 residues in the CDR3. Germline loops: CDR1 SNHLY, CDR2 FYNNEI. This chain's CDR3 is CASRLISEQYF. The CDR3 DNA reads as TGTGCCAGCAGGTTGATCAGCGAGCAGTACTTC.

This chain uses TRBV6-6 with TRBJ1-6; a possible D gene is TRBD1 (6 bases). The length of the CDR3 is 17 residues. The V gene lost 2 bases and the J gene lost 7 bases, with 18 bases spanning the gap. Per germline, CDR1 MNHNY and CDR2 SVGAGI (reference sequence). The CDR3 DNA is TGTGCCAGCAGTTACGTATCGGGGACACGATCGAATTCACCCCTCCACTTT. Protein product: CASSYVSGTRSNSPLHF.